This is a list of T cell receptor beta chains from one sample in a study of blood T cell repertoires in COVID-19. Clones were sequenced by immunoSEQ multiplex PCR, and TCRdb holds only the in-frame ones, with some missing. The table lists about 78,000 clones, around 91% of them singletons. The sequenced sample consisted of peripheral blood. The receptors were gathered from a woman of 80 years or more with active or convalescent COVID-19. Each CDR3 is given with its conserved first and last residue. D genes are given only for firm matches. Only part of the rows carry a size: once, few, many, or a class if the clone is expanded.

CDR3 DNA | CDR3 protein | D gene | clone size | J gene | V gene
TGCGCCAGCAGCTTGGATTCGGGCAGGGTCACCGGGGAGCTGTTTTTT | CASSLDSGRVTGELFF | - | - | TRBJ2-2 | TRBV5-1
TGTGCCAGCGGTACAGGGGTGGGGATCTTGGCCACTGAAGCTTTCTTT | CASGTGVGILATEAFF | TRBD1 | - | TRBJ1-1 | TRBV7-2
TGTGCCAGCAGTTTATCCAGAATGGATCAGCCCCAGCATTTT | CASSLSRMDQPQHF | - | - | TRBJ1-5 | TRBV28
TGTGCCAGCAGCCAAAGAGGAGAGACCCAGTACTTC | CASSQRGETQYF | - | once | TRBJ2-5 | TRBV3-1/TRBV3-2
TGTGCCAGCAGTTTGAGGGTTAGCACAGATACGCAGTATTTT | CASSLRVSTDTQYF | - | - | TRBJ2-3 | TRBV6-5
TGCGCCAGCAGCTTGGGTGCTACCAGCGGGTACAATGAGCAGTTCTTC | CASSLGATSGYNEQFF | - | - | TRBJ2-1 | TRBV5-1
TGTGCCAGCAGTTTGTGGCAGGGATTAGGGCTGTTTTTT | CASSLWQGLGLFF | - | once | TRBJ1-4 | TRBV12-3/TRBV12-4
TGTGCCAGCACCATCGCCCCGGGACAGGGTTACGAGCAGTACTTC | CASTIAPGQGYEQYF | TRBD1 | once | TRBJ2-7 | TRBV11-2
TGTGCCAGCAGCCCTGCGGCAGGGACAAATTCACCCCTCCACTTT | CASSPAAGTNSPLHF | - | - | TRBJ1-6 | TRBV27
TGTGCCAGTAGCAGGGGGATGAAAGAGACCCAGTACTTC | CASSRGMKETQYF | TRBD1 | - | TRBJ2-5 | TRBV19
TGTGCCAGCAGCTTACAAGCGGGCTCCTACAATGAGCAGTTCTTC | CASSLQAGSYNEQFF | - | - | TRBJ2-1 | TRBV7-6
TGCGCCAGCAGCCAAGGGGGCAGGGGATTAGGTCATACGCAGTATTTT | CASSQGGRGLGHTQYF | - | - | TRBJ2-3 | TRBV4-3
TGTGCCAGCAGCGTCTGGGACACCACCTACGAGCAGTACTTC | CASSVWDTTYEQYF | - | - | TRBJ2-7 | TRBV9
TGTGCCAGCAGCTCCGGGACCGAACGCGGGGATGGCTACACCTTC | CASSSGTERGDGYTF | - | - | TRBJ1-2 | TRBV7-9
TGTGCCAGCAGTTTCGGCTACGAGCAGTACTTC | CASSFGYEQYF | - | - | TRBJ2-7 | TRBV28
TGTGCCAGCAGCTCCGCCGGGCGGCAGGGAAACTCTGGGGCCAACGTCCTGACTTTC | CASSSAGRQGNSGANVLTF | - | - | TRBJ2-6 | TRBV5-4
TGTGCCAGCAGCCAGCGGGCGGGCCGCGTAGGGGAGCAGTACTTC | CASSQRAGRVGEQYF | - | - | TRBJ2-7 | TRBV11-2
TGTGCCAGCATCCGCAGAAGGGGAAGGGCCTACGAGCAGTACTTC | CASIRRRGRAYEQYF | - | few | TRBJ2-7 | TRBV27
TGTGCCAGCAGCCAAAGCGGTAATGAAAAACTGTTTTTT | CASSQSGNEKLFF | - | - | TRBJ1-4 | TRBV9
TGCGCCAGCAGCCAAGATCGCAGGGGAATTGAAAAACTGTTTTTT | CASSQDRRGIEKLFF | - | few | TRBJ1-4 | TRBV4-3
TGTGCCAGCAGTTACATGCTAGCGGGAGGAGAGCAGTTCTTC | CASSYMLAGGEQFF | TRBD2 | - | TRBJ2-1 | TRBV6-5
TGTGCCACCAGCAGAGGAGGGAACAGCAATCAGCCCCAGCATTTT | CATSRGGNSNQPQHF | - | - | TRBJ1-5 | TRBV15
TGTGCCAGCAGTCAACTAGCGGGGGCTTACAATGAGCAGTTCTTC | CASSQLAGAYNEQFF | TRBD2 | - | TRBJ2-1 | TRBV6-2/TRBV6-3
TGTGCCAGTAGTTTGGGACTAGCCGGCTACAATGAGCAGTTCTTC | CASSLGLAGYNEQFF | TRBD2 | - | TRBJ2-1 | TRBV19
TGTGCCAGCAGCTCCGGGACAGGGTTGTCTGGAAACACCATATATTTT | CASSSGTGLSGNTIYF | TRBD1 | - | TRBJ1-3 | TRBV5-5
TGTGCCACCAGCAGAGATAAGGGGGTAATGGAAAACAATGAGCAGTTCTTC | CATSRDKGVMENNEQFF | - | - | TRBJ2-1 | TRBV15
TGCGCCAGCAGCCCGGACAGGGAGGGCACTGAAGCTTTCTTT | CASSPDREGTEAFF | TRBD1 | - | TRBJ1-1 | TRBV5-1
TGTGCCAGCAGTTCCCCACCAGGGAGGGACGAGCAGTACTTC | CASSSPPGRDEQYF | TRBD2 | - | TRBJ2-7 | TRBV28
TGCGCCAGCAGCCAAGATGGGCTTGAAGCTTTCTTT | CASSQDGLEAFF | - | - | TRBJ1-1 | TRBV4-1